The 10 T cell receptor beta chains given below trace back to one sample, sequenced in a study of early T cells in non-severe SARS-CoV-2 infection. TCRdb processed the 5' RACE reads anew with MiXCR; each CDR3 protein has one entry. This sample yields about 98,000 distinct CDR3 sequences, of which approximately 9.9% are seen a single time; roughly 5% belongs to the top ten. Sequencing was done on a sample of whole blood. The source of these receptors is an adult who was a healthcare worker with PCR-confirmed SARS-CoV-2 infection or an uninfected control (not recorded which).

CDR3 in DNA: TGCAGTGCTAGCCAGGGGGGCAGCGAGCAGTACTTC. Its translation: CSASQGGSEQYF. V gene TRBV20-1 combines with J gene TRBJ2-7; possibly TRBD1 for D (7 bases). The CDR3 loop spans 12 amino acids. Trimming removed 3 bases from V and 6 bases from J, with 12 bases in between. Germline V gene lookup returns CDR1 DFQATT and CDR2 SNEGSKA (reference sequence).

A few counts support this clonotype. CDR3 in DNA: TGTGCCAGCAGCGTAGACGCACAGGGTTGGGGGACCCAGTACTTC. As protein: CASSVDAQGWGTQYF. This rearrangement joins TRBV9 to TRBJ2-5; D might be TRBD1 (6 bases). The germline V gene encodes CDR1 SGDLS and CDR2 YYNGEE. The CDR3 totals 15 residues. Trimming shortened V by 0 bases and J by 7 bases, and 16 bases separated the two germline ends. The entire variable domain, with the rest obtained from reference TRBV9 and TRBJ2-5, is as follows: DSGVTQTPKHLITATGQRVTLRCSPRSGDLSVYWYQQSLDQGLQFLIQYYNGEERAKGNILERFSAQQFPDLHSELNLSSLELGDSALYFCASSVDAQGWGTQYFGPGTRLLVL.

This clonotype occurred a few times. The rearrangement joins TRBV20-1 to TRBJ1-5; D may be TRBD1 (5 bases). This CDR3 comprises 15 residues. Germline CDR1 and CDR2: DFQATT and SNEGSKA (reference sequence). V lost 5 bases and J lost 0, with 14 bases in between. The CDR3 DNA follows: TGCAGTGCTGCCGGGACGGAGGGTAGCAATCAGCCCCAGCATTTT. Its protein is CSAAGTEGSNQPQHF.

J is TRBJ1-6 and V is TRBV20-1, with D possibly matching TRBD1 (5 bases). Trimming removed 1 base at V and 5 bases at J, with 15 bases between. The germline CDR1 and CDR2 sequences are DFQATT and SNEGSKA (reference sequence). This CDR3 spans 16 amino acids. The CDR3 loop reads CSARARGVRDNSPLHF. The CDR3 DNA reads TGCAGTGCTAGAGCTCGGGGGGTAAGGGATAATTCACCCCTCCACTTT.

This clonotype has just a few counts. The rearrangement uses TRBV19 and TRBJ2-7; a possible D gene is TRBD2 (5 bases). Germline CDR1 is LNHDA and CDR2 is SQIVND (reference sequence). The CDR3 extends over 13 amino acids. The V gene lost 6 bases and the J gene lost 3 bases, with 12 bases spanning the gap. The CDR3 DNA reads as TGTGCCAGTAGGCCCCACGGGATCTACGAGCAGTACTTC. It specifies CASRPHGIYEQYF.

The chain links TRBV7-2 to TRBJ1-3; D not resolved. CDR3 length: 13 amino acids. Trimming took 7 bases from V and 0 from J, leaving 7 bases between them. Looked up from germline, CDR1 is SGHTA and CDR2 is FQGNSA. The CDR3 DNA follows: TGTGCCAGCACCTGGACCTCTGGAAACACCATATATTTT. As protein: CASTWTSGNTIYF.

This clonotype was seen a few times. This rearrangement joins TRBV2 to TRBJ2-3; no firm D call. With 6 bases removed from V and 1 base from J, the gap between germline ends came to 11 bases. The CDR3 runs to 14 residues. Germline CDR1 SNHLY, CDR2 FYNNEI. The CDR3 here is CASSDLLRTDTQYF. The CDR3 DNA reads as TGTGCCAGCAGCGATCTCCTACGCACAGATACGCAGTATTTT.

The V call is TRBV5-1, the J call TRBJ1-5, with no clear D. The CDR3 runs to 13 residues. Germline V gives CDR1 SGHRS, CDR2 YFSETQ. V was cut by 5 bases and J by 1 base, with 7 bases left in between. The CDR3 region is CASRVSSNQPQHF. The DNA for the CDR3 is TGCGCCAGCAGGGTAAGCAGCAATCAGCCCCAGCATTTT.

This clonotype was picked up many times. The V call is TRBV20-1, the J call TRBJ1-5, with 7 nucleotides matching TRBD1. The length of the CDR3 is 16 residues. Per germline, CDR1 DFQATT and CDR2 SNEGSKA (reference sequence). The V and J ends lost 0 bases and 1 base, in that order; junction bases with no gene match: 6. The CDR3, as DNA: TGCAGTGCTAGAGAAAGACAGGGTCTGAGCAATCAGCCCCAGCATTTT. Encoded protein: CSARERQGLSNQPQHF.

This clonotype came up once. The chain joins TRBV6-2 or TRBV6-3 to TRBJ1-1; D might be TRBD1 (5 bases). V was pared by 4 bases and J by 3 bases, with 18 bases between. Germline CDR1 reads MNHEY; CDR2 reads SVGEGT. The CDR3 spans 16 residues. CDR3 DNA sequence: TGTGCCAGCAGTTTCCCCGGGCGGGGCCGGGACACTGAAGCTTTCTTT. Amino acids: CASSFPGRGRDTEAFF.